This T cell receptor (beta chain) was retrieved from a study of shared clonotypes between healthy human individuals. Only in-frame clones appear in the TCRdb table, and some are missing; sequencing was by immunoSEQ multiplex PCR. The sample holds some 100,000 clones, 55% to 70% seen once. In germline, CDR1 is MDHEN, CDR2 SYDVKM. The V gene end was trimmed by 5 bases and the J gene end by 0 bases; junction bases not matched to a gene: 9. The length of the CDR3 is 18 residues. This clone came up a few times. This chain connects TRBV28 to TRBJ2-6; 8 bases align to TRBD1. The receptor was isolated from a woman aged 25 to 39 in good health. Sequenced input: memory CD8+ T cells sorted from blood. Regarding subset: CD45RO+ cells pooled with CCR7-negative TemRA cells. This chain's CDR3 is CASSTRGTGDSGANVLTF. The CDR3 nucleotides are TGTGCCAGCAGTACCAGAGGGACAGGAGACTCTGGGGCCAACGTCCTGACTTTC.